Shown below are 24 T cell receptor beta chains from a single sample sequenced in a study of T cells in Graves' hyperthyroidism and ophthalmopathy. RNA transcripts served as the template for amplifying TCR beta CDR3 regions. During a first-round RT-PCR of the TCR CDR3, the HTBI primer set was used. One entry per CDR3 protein, called by TCRdb with MiXCR from the multiplex PCR reads. Of 530,000 or so distinct CDR3 sequences in the sample, around 42% were seen once. The sample comprised peripheral blood or thyroid tissue (not recorded which). Receptors were obtained from a woman aged 18-29 years with Graves' hyperthyroidism.

This sequence joins TRBV24-1 and TRBJ1-4, with D perhaps TRBD1 (6 bases). This CDR3 spans 16 amino acids. V was pared by 12 bases and J by 12 bases, with 31 bases between. Germline V gene sequence: CDR1 KGHDR, CDR2 SFDVKD. CDR3 region: CAVSQGQGRIISQLFF. The CDR3 DNA follows: TGTGCCGTCTCCCAGGGGCAGGGTCGTATCATCAGCCAACTGTTTTTT.

Points on this clonotype: In this CDR3 the conserved last residue, phenylalanine or tryptophan, is missing, so a read error is likely. The DNA is omitted, as the CDR3 cannot be located on it reliably, and the CDR3 follows TCRdb's listing. The rearrangement links TRBV7-2 to TRBJ1-6; no check of the table's D call, TRBD1, against the DNA was made. Termini included, the CDR3 measures 14 amino acids. CDR1 and CDR2 from the germline V gene are SGHTA and FQGNSA. The CDR3 here is CASSQRGQGQGLHY.

This clonotype was seen many times. The genes are TRBV12-3 or TRBV12-4 and TRBJ2-5; D gene uncertain. CDR3 length: 15 amino acids. Trimming shortened V by 1 base and J by 0 bases, and 9 bases separated the two germline ends. CDR3 DNA sequence: TGTGCCAGCAGTTTAGAACTACTGTACCAAGAGACCCAGTACTTC. Its translation is CASSLELLYQETQYF.

The rearrangement links TRBV2 to TRBJ2-7, with D perhaps TRBD2 (5 bases). V was shortened by 6 bases and J by 3 bases, with 27 bases between the two germline ends. CDR1 SNHLY and CDR2 FYNNEI come from the germline V gene. This CDR3 has 18 residues. The CDR3 protein is CASSYPTHLRELYYEQYF. The CDR3 DNA reads as TGTGCCAGCAGCTACCCGACCCACCTTCGGGAACTTTACTACGAGCAGTACTTC.

The chain carries TRBV24-1 and TRBJ2-7; the D gene is possibly TRBD1 (6 bases). This CDR3 is 15 amino acids long. CDR1 and CDR2 (germline): KGHDR, SFDVKD. Trimming removed 5 bases from V and 2 bases from J, with 15 bases in between. The CDR3 protein is CATSASRDITYEQYF. As DNA, the CDR3 is TGTGCCACCAGTGCGAGCCGGGACATTACCTACGAGCAGTACTTC.

This clonotype was seen at least ten times. The gene calls are TRBV24-1 and TRBJ1-1; D unclear. Germline V lookup: CDR1 KGHDR, CDR2 SFDVKD. The CDR3 runs to 14 residues. With 7 bases removed from V and 0 bases from J, the gap between germline ends came to 11 bases. CDR3 loop: CATRDGPLNTEAFF. DNA of the CDR3: TGTGCCACCAGAGATGGACCTTTGAACACTGAAGCTTTCTTT.

There are a few counts of this clonotype. The chain employs TRBV2 and TRBJ1-2; 9 bases map to TRBD1. Germline-derived CDR1 and CDR2 are SNHLY and FYNNEI. Losses at the gene ends were 8 bases for V and 6 bases for J; bases not matched to a gene: 10. The CDR3 is 14 residues long. CDR3 amino acids: CASPGQGYSHGYTF. DNA for the CDR3: TGTGCCAGCCCGGGACAGGGTTATTCGCATGGCTACACCTTC. The whole variable domain, filled in from reference TRBV2 and TRBJ1-2, reads EPEVTQTPSHQVTQMGQEVILRCVPISNHLYFYWYRQILGQKVEFLVSFYNNEISEKSEIFDDQFSVERPDGSNFTLKIRSTKLEDSAMYFCASPGQGYSHGYTFGSGTRLTVV.

This clonotype was counted at least ten times. The chain joins TRBV7-9 to TRBJ1-6; D is unresolved. V lost 1 base and J 10 bases, leaving 5 bases between the germline ends. The germline V gene has CDR1 SEHNR and CDR2 FQNEAQ (reference sequence). The CDR3 contains 12 residues. As DNA, the CDR3 is TGTGCCAGCAGCTTAGGGATGTCACCCCTCCACTTT. Amino acid sequence: CASSLGMSPLHF.

The chain couples TRBV12-3 or TRBV12-4 to TRBJ1-1; D not certain. CDR3 size: 11 residues. Trimming took off 6 bases at V and 6 bases at J, with 8 bases between the two ends. The CDR3 protein is CASRGSSEAFF. Here the CDR3 DNA reads TGTGCCAGCAGGGGTTCCTCTGAAGCTTTCTTT.

This clonotype was found many times. J is TRBJ1-2 and V is TRBV12-5; D unresolved. Germline V gene sequence: CDR1 LGHNT, CDR2 FRNRAP. V was shortened by 0 bases and J by 3 bases, with 20 bases between the two germline ends. The CDR3 sequence is 18 residues long. CDR3 coding DNA: TGTGCTAGTGGTTTGGTACTAGGATCCGACGGGAGGGACTATGGCTACACCTTC. It is translated as CASGLVLGSDGRDYGYTF.

The rearrangement uses TRBV27 and TRBJ1-2; TRBD1 aligns across 11 bases. The trim removed 3 bases at V and 4 bases at J, leaving 7 bases unmatched. Germline V gene data show CDR1 as MNHEY and CDR2 as SMNVEV (reference sequence). The CDR3 loop spans 16 amino acids. DNA of the CDR3: TGTGCCAGCAGTTTCGGGGGGACAGGGGGTATCTATGGCTACACCTTC. This codes for CASSFGGTGGIYGYTF.

The CDR3 nucleotides are TGTGCCAGCAGCTTAAGGGAGGGGGTGGCAGAGACCCAGTACTTC. This codes for CASSLREGVAETQYF. The rearrangement joins TRBV7-8 to TRBJ2-5, with D perhaps matching TRBD2 (7 bases). Germline V gene lookup returns CDR1 SGHVS and CDR2 FQNEAQ. The V end lost 2 bases, the J end lost 4 bases, and 14 bases lay between the germline ends. The CDR3 covers 15 residues.

Sample share makes this clonotype medium-sized. CDR3 sequence reads: CSVDHRANYGYTF. In nucleotides, the CDR3 is TGCAGCGTTGATCACCGGGCTAACTATGGCTACACCTTC. The chain couples TRBV29-1 to TRBJ1-2; no clear D gene. V was clipped by 3 bases and J by 0 bases, with 8 bases between them. Germline CDR1 is SQVTM and CDR2 is ANQGSEA. The CDR3 has 13 residues.

This clonotype came up once. The chain couples TRBV7-9 to TRBJ1-5, with 9 positions matching TRBD1. V shed 1 base, J shed 0 bases, and the junction held 22 bases outside the gene matches. The CDR3 is 23 residues long. Germline V gene data show CDR1 as SEHNR and CDR2 as FQNEAQ (reference sequence). The CDR3 is CASSLDLSMSQEGQGYSNQPQHF. CDR3 nucleotides: TGTGCCAGCAGCTTAGATCTGTCGATGTCCCAAGAGGGACAGGGATATAGCAATCAGCCCCAGCATTTT.

The chain is built from TRBV6-2 or TRBV6-3 and TRBJ1-5; a possible D gene is TRBD1 (6 bases). Germline V gene lookup returns CDR1 MNHEY and CDR2 SVGEGT. The V end was cut by 6 bases, the J end by 2 bases, with 20 bases between. This CDR3 is built from 17 residues. DNA for the CDR3: TGTGCCAGCAGCCTCATTCCCGCACAGGGCGGCAATCAGCCCCAGCATTTT. Translation: CASSLIPAQGGNQPQHF.

This clonotype was observed a few times. The chain combines TRBV27 with TRBJ2-7; TRBD1 is a possible D gene (5 bases). The V gene's germline CDR1 is MNHEY and CDR2 SMNVEV (reference sequence). The CDR3 spans 11 residues. The V and J ends lost 5 bases and 12 bases respectively, with 14 bases between them. The CDR3 is CASSTQGFLYF. In DNA form, the CDR3 reads TGTGCCAGCAGTACCCAGGGATTCCTGTACTTC.

Many counts were recorded for this clonotype. This chain uses TRBV18 with TRBJ2-7; D gene ambiguous. V lost 1 base and J 2 bases, leaving 9 bases between the germline ends. Germline V gives CDR1 KGHSH, CDR2 LQKENI. The CDR3 runs 14 residues. This CDR3 reads CASSPRLPAYEQYF. CDR3 in DNA: TGTGCCAGCTCACCACGACTCCCTGCCTACGAGCAGTACTTC.

About this clonotype: A much larger clone differs from this one at a single base, so this may be a read error. The chain recombines TRBV20-1 with TRBJ2-5, with D maybe TRBD2 (6 bases). CDR1 is DFQATT, CDR2 SNEGSKA, per germline (reference sequence). The CDR3 runs to 16 residues. CDR3 sequence: CSVRAPRRGPRETQYF. DNA of the CDR3: TGCAGTGTTAGAGCCCCCAGGCGGGGCCCCCGAGAGACCCAGTACTTC.

The J gene is TRBJ1-2, the V gene TRBV29-1; D is undetermined. The CDR3 runs to 11 residues. The V end lost 6 bases, the J end lost 7 bases, and 12 bases lay between the germline ends. The V gene's germline CDR1 is SQVTM and CDR2 ANQGSEA. Here the CDR3 DNA reads TGCAGCGTCGCTCCCGGGAGTGGCTACACCTTC. This translates into CSVAPGSGYTF.

This chain joins TRBV10-3 and TRBJ2-2; 10 bases match TRBD1. Germline V gene sequence: CDR1 ENHRY, CDR2 SYGVKD. The J segment lost 5 bases and the V segment lost 10 bases, leaving 10 bases of the junction unmatched. The CDR3 extends over 15 amino acids. CDR3 in amino acids: CATSGTGDPTGELFF. The CDR3, as DNA: TGTGCCACCTCCGGGACAGGGGATCCGACCGGGGAGCTGTTTTTT.

The chain has TRBV12-3 or TRBV12-4 and TRBJ1-2; 7 nucleotides agree with TRBD1. Unmatched junction bases numbered 7, after V lost 5 bases and J lost 4 bases. The CDR3 covers 14 residues. This CDR3 reads CASSTRGAGYGYTF. The CDR3 coding sequence is TGTGCCAGCAGTACCAGGGGGGCCGGCTATGGCTACACCTTC.

This clonotype was recorded once. The chain couples TRBV6-1 to TRBJ1-5; 7 nucleotides align to TRBD1. After removal of 7 bases from V and 6 bases from J, the junction contained 6 bases not matched to a gene. The CDR3 has 13 residues. Germline V gives CDR1 MNHNS, CDR2 SASEGT. The CDR3 is CASKTGIGQPQHF. The CDR3 bases are TGTGCCAGCAAGACAGGGATTGGTCAGCCCCAGCATTTT.

This clonotype was found a few times. The chain combines TRBV12-3 or TRBV12-4 with TRBJ2-2; D may correspond to TRBD1 or TRBD2 (6 bases each). CDR3 size: 15 residues. Trimming pared 6 bases from V and 6 bases from J, leaving 17 bases between. CDR3: CASSSNNRGAGELFF. The CDR3 DNA reads as TGTGCCAGCAGCTCAAACAATAGGGGGGCCGGGGAGCTGTTTTTT.

V usage is TRBV24-1 and J usage is TRBJ2-3, with D uncertain. The CDR3 extends over 12 amino acids. In germline, CDR1 is KGHDR, CDR2 SFDVKD. The germline V and J ends were trimmed by 5 bases and 2 bases, with 4 bases remaining between them. CDR3 coding DNA: TGTGCCACCAGTGGGGCCACAGATACGCAGTATTTT. This encodes CATSGATDTQYF.